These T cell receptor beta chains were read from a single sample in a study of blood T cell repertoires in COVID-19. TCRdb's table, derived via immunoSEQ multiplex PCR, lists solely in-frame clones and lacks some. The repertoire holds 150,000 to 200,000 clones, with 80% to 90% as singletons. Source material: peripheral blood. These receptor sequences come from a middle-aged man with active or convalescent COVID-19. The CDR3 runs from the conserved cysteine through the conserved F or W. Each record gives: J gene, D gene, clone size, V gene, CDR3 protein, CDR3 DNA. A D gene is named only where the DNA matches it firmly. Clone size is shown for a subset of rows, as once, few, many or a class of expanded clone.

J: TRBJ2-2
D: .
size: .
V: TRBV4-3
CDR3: CASSQETNTGELFF
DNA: TGCGCCAGCAGCCAAGAGACAAACACCGGGGAGCTGTTTTTT

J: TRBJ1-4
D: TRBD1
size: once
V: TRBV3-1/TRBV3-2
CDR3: CASSWTGGEGNEKLFF
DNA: TGTGCCAGCAGCTGGACAGGGGGCGAGGGTAATGAAAAACTGTTTTTT

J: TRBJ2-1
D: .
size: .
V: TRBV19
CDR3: CASSINRGGNEQFF
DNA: TGTGCCAGTAGTATCAACAGGGGAGGCAATGAGCAGTTCTTC

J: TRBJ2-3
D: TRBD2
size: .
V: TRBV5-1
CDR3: CASSRGLAGGPTDTQYF
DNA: TGCGCCAGCAGCCGGGGACTAGCGGGAGGGCCGACAGATACGCAGTATTTT

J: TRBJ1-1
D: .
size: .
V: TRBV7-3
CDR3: CASSLAGMNTEAFF
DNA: TGTGCCAGCAGCTTAGCAGGGATGAACACTGAAGCTTTCTTT

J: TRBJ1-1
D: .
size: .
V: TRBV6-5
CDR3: CASRPTVNTEAFF
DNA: TGTGCCAGCAGACCGACAGTAAACACTGAAGCTTTCTTT

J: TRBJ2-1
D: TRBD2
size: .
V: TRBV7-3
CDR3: CASSDSLAGGPHEQFF
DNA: TGTGCCAGCAGCGACTCACTAGCGGGGGGGCCTCATGAGCAGTTCTTC

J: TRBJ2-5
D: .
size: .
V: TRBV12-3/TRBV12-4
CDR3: CASSTTGWETQYF
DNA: TGTGCCAGCAGCACAACAGGGTGGGAGACCCAGTACTTC

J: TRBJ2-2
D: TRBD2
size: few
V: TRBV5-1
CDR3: CASSLAGLAVTGELFF
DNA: TGCGCCAGCAGCTTGGCTGGGCTAGCGGTCACCGGGGAGCTGTTTTTT

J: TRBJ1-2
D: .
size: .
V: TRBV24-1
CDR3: CATSDPSAGRPYGYTF
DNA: TGTGCCACCAGTGATCCGTCGGCGGGCAGGCCCTATGGCTACACCTTC

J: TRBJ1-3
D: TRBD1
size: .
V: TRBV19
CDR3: CASSSRPGQGAGNTIYF
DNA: TGTGCCAGTAGTTCGCGCCCGGGACAGGGGGCTGGAAACACCATATATTTT

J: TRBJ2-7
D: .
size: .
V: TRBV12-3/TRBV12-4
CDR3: CASSLRETYEQYF
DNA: TGTGCCAGCAGTTTGAGGGAAACCTACGAGCAGTACTTC

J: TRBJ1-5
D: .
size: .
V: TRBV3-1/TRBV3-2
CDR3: CASSQGTGAYSNQPQHF
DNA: TGTGCCAGCAGCCAAGGAACGGGAGCATATAGCAATCAGCCCCAGCATTTT

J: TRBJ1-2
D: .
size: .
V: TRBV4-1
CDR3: CASSQNQGYTF
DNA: TGCGCCAGCAGCCAGAATCAGGGTTACACCTTC

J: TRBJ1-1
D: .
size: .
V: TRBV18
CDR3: CASSPRGSDSGGAFF
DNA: TGTGCCAGCTCACCGAGAGGGTCTGATTCTGGCGGAGCTTTCTTT

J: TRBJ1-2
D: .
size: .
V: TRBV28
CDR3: CASSSHGGPGGYTF
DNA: TGTGCCAGCAGTTCGCACGGGGGGCCAGGGGGCTACACCTTC

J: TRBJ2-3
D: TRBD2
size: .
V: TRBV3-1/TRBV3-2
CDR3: CASRGLAGGSTDTQYF
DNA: TGTGCCAGCAGGGGACTAGCGGGGGGGAGCACAGATACGCAGTATTTT